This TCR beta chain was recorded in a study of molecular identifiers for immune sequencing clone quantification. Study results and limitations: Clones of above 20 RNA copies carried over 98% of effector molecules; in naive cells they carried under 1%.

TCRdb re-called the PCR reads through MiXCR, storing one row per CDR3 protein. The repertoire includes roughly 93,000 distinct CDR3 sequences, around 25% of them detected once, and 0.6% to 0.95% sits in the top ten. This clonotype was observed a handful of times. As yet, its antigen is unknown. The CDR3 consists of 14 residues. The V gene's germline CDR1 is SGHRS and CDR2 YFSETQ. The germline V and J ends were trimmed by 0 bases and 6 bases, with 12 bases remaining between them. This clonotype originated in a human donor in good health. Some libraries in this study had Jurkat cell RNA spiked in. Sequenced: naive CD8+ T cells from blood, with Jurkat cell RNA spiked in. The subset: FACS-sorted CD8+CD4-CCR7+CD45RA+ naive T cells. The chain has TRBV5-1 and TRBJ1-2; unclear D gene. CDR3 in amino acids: CASSLGGGVDGYTF. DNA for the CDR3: TGCGCCAGCAGCTTGGGAGGAGGAGTCGATGGCTACACCTTC.